This T cell receptor beta chain was captured by sequencing in a study of T cell responses to AZD1222 COVID-19 vaccine. Findings and caveats of the study: Donors in the cohort were predominantly white British and more often female, and clonal diversity was possibly underestimated. No repertoire was sampled before or during the peak T cell response, only after it. Reportedly, nearly half the spike-specific TCRs target unmutated variant regions.

Libraries were prepared by immunoSEQ multiplex PCR; TCRdb keeps only in-frame clonotypes and omits some of them. The sample records over 120,000 clones, nearly 95% being singletons. V dropped 1 base and J dropped 4 bases, with 8 bases sitting between them. The germline gives CDR1 SEHNR, CDR2 FQNEAQ (reference sequence). CDR3 length: 14 amino acids. In regard to this clone: Antigen specificity is unknown.

This receptor was taken from an adult in good health. The sample here was peripheral blood, taken on day 0 of AZD1222 vaccination. V and J are TRBV7-9 and TRBJ2-1; the D gene is possibly TRBD1 (5 bases). CDR3 nucleotides: TGTGCCAGCAGCTTAGGGACACCTTACAATGAGCAGTTCTTC. Translation: CASSLGTPYNEQFF.